This T cell receptor beta chain was recovered during a study of blood T cells in healthy people across ages (dated by TCRdb to the mid-2010s). In terms of the full investigation: Template switching captured roughly one uniquely barcoded TCR beta cDNA molecule per two T cells in model experiments. Using deep sequencing normalized with unique cDNA molecular identifiers, the study measured how TCR beta repertoire diversity changes with age. Donors were grouped into four age groups: young (average approximately 15 years), middle-aged (39), aged (about 60) and long-lived (approximately 82). Two additional independent replicas of 1 million unique cDNA reads from the same blood draw were analyzed for two donors (one aged 18 to 30 and one aged 80 or older).

General findings and caveats noted by the study authors: The CMV infection status of donors was not known, potentially confounding age-related changes in expanded clonotypes. Observed TCR beta diversity per million T cells fell roughly linearly with age, and a significant reduction was already apparent by age around 40. There was a strong correlation between observed TCR beta diversity and the percentage of naive T cells measured by flow cytometry. Estimates of total diversity from one million sequenced T cells were regarded as lower bounds and underestimates. The long-lived group showed more naive CD4+ T cells, fewer expanded clones and increased TCR diversity than the aged group, suggesting age selection. Bulk unsorted PBMC profiling prevented conclusive comparison of naive and antigen-experienced compartments.

The sample holds many counts of this clonotype. Its antigen is unknown. No base qualities exist here, and no much larger clone lies one base off it. Systemically healthy Caucasian individuals from Russia, some 38 in total and aged 6 to 90 years, were included as donors. Approximately 9.3 milliliters of peripheral blood were collected from each donor into EDTA-treated Vacutainer tubes. Ficoll-Paque density-gradient centrifugation was used to isolate PBMCs, with at least 7 million obtained per sample. Total RNA, at least 5 micrograms per sample, was extracted from PBMCs with Trizol reagent. For every donor, an aliquot of PBMCs went through flow cytometry to measure the percentages of naive CD45RAhigh/CD27high T cells. Library construction relied on 5' RACE. The reads were generated on an Illumina HiSeq 2500. The second PCR ran for roughly 7 to 12 cycles and used a J-beta primer mix along with a sample-barcoded 5' primer. A unique molecular identifier was introduced onto each TCR beta cDNA molecule by a template-switch 5' adaptor carrying 12 random nucleotides. Each sample yielded at least 3 million CDR3-containing paired-end reads. All of the RNA was converted into first-strand cDNA using the Mint cDNA synthesis kit, with a TRBC-specific oligonucleotide serving as the primer. After uracil-DNA glycosylase treatment, a first 18-cycle PCR used universal primers M1SS and BC2_uni_R on all cDNA. On the authors' methods: Each sample was normalized by randomly selecting 1 million high-quality reads, each carrying a distinct molecular identifier. Reads sharing molecular identifiers were discarded rather than binned into consensus sequences. MiTCR, run with a Q25 quality threshold and the strictest error-elimination algorithm, handled CDR3 identification, clonotype clustering and error correction. A nonparametric unseen species model using Euler transformation provided a lower-bound estimate of total TCR beta diversity. TCRdb trimmed public reads at Q25 via fastp, called clones via MiXCR and kept in-frame beta chains. One record per CDR3 amino acid sequence lists the most common genes and DNA. The V and J calls and clone size are TCRdb's, not the authors'. For this sample the table gives 750,000 to 950,000 distinct CDR3 sequences, of which around 29% were detected only once. The ten biggest clones cover roughly 10% of the sample.

Separately, the same data were catalogued under a study of T cells of mothers and their children. Reported in the second study: Nine systemically healthy Caucasian individuals served as donors, namely three mothers together with their six children. cDNA synthesis used all of the extracted RNA, with roughly 1.6 ug of RNA in each 15 ul reaction. In the second PCR, the M1S primer introduced both the sample barcodes and 2-4 random nucleotides. More than 8.5 million TCR beta CDR3 reads were obtained from each mother, and approximately 3 million reads were obtained from each child. Thymic selection shapes the output of TCR recombination in a similar way in related and unrelated pairs, and inherited differences have a minor effect. Normalized repertoire overlap in related mother-child pairs was always slightly higher than in unrelated mother-child pairs, but the difference was never significant. No persistent microchimeric T cell clones were found, with a detection sensitivity of roughly 100 clones per million clonotypes. In the study, deep NGS was used to compare the TCR beta repertoires of mothers and children, and features distinguishing related mother-child pairs from unrelated individuals were sought. The mean age was 40 +/- 4 years for the mothers and around 11 +/- 4 years for the children. After adapter ligation was performed with NEBNext reagents, the libraries were sequenced on an Illumina HiSeq 2000 with 100+100 nt paired-end reads. To prevent cross-contamination, the mother and child libraries were prepared a month apart and were sequenced in separate runs. Each donor had between roughly 450,000 and 2,300,000 distinct TCR beta clonotypes identified. Naive TCR beta clonotypes were estimated from low-frequency clonotypes matched to each donor's FACS-determined naive share, without sorting.

This sequence originates from a middle-aged woman in good health. Material: blood.

The CDR3 protein sequence reads: CASSPGRGGETQYF. The bases are TGTGCCAGCAGTCCAGGGCGGGGTGGGGAGACCCAGTACTTC. The V and J segments used are TRBV7-3 and TRBJ2-5; the D gene is perhaps TRBD2, from 6 matching bases. The CDR3 contains 14 residues, cysteine and phenylalanine counted. The entry retains the CDR3 DNA only, 42 bases that are in frame from base 1. Trimming removed 6 bases from V and 5 bases from J, leaving 16 bases between the germline ends. CDR1 and CDR2 are drawn from the germline V gene: SGHTA, FQGTGA.